This T cell receptor (beta chain) was profiled in a study of OX40 agonist ivuxolimab in advanced cancers. A note on the overall study: The costimulatory receptor OX40 (CD134) was targeted by ivuxolimab, a fully human IgG2 agonistic monoclonal antibody. Intravenous ivuxolimab was administered to patients every 2 weeks at six dose levels: 0.01, 0.1, 0.3, 1.5, 3 and 10 mg/kg. Of the approximately 50 dose-escalation patients, hepatocellular carcinoma was present in about 20, melanoma in approximately 15, renal cell carcinoma in 9 and head and neck cancer in 9. In the dose-escalation cohort, 75% to 85% of patients were male, and the mean age was 60 years with a range of roughly 20 to 80. Patients were allowed to have had prior anti-PD-1, anti-PD-L1 or anti-CTLA-4 therapy, and around 40% of the dose-escalation patients had previously received checkpoint inhibitors. Three dose-escalation patients achieved partial responses, one with hepatocellular carcinoma and two with cutaneous melanoma. The point of sequencing TCRbeta in the periphery was to test whether ivuxolimab changed TCR sequence diversity and drove clonal T-cell expansion. The monotherapy dose-escalation portion (N of about 52 patients) of the phase I ivuxolimab trial is reported in the paper.

The CDR3, cysteine through phenylalanine, is 13 amino acids long. The CDR3 DNA has 39 bases and is translated from base 1. V gives up 6 bases and J gives up 3 bases, and the segment between their germline ends measures 12 bases. CDR1 and CDR2 (MDHEN, SYDVKM) derive from the germline V gene. To sequence the TCRbeta CDR3 region, genomic DNA was isolated from the sorted cells. The immunoSEQ Assay was used for sequencing of TCRbeta CDR3 regions. The immuneACCESS repertoire file appears here via TCRdb, limited to in-frame rearrangements. These files lack a portion of the clones; in checked studies, under half of the deficit traces to unresolved V genes, and the cause of the others is not known. The sample table contains about 20,000 clones; only one count was recorded for roughly 74% of them. Clones ranked in the top ten supply under 15% of the sample. Concerning this clone itself: Its antigen is unknown. No quality values exist for individual bases; no much larger clone is one base distant.

The trial excluded patients who had a history of autoimmune disease or were on systemic immunosuppression. In every dose cohort, peripheral blood was drawn for TCR sequencing at baseline, cycle 4 day 1, and cycle 7 day 1. Samples were obtained from an open-label, multicenter, first-in-human phase I dose-escalation trial of ivuxolimab. Adults with locally advanced or metastatic head and neck squamous cell, hepatocellular, melanoma or renal cell carcinoma were enrolled in the trial. Before TCR sequencing, CD4+ T cells and CD8+ T cells were sorted from peripheral blood as separate populations. The paper's findings and limits, for the study overall: In partial responders in the 0.1-3.0 mg/kg groups, normalized peripheral clonal expansion was found to be among the lowest, especially among CD8+ T cells. At doses from 0.1 to 3.0 mg/kg, clonal expansion was seen in both CD4+ and CD8+ blood T cells between baseline and week 6. Low levels of normalized T-cell clonal expansion were also seen in some nonresponding patients. After ivuxolimab, CD8+ T cells had more expanded clones than CD4+ T cells on average. Antigen specificity was not determined for the clonally expanded peripheral T cells.

The rearrangement joined TRBV28 to TRBJ2-7; the D gene assignment is ambiguous. Material: CD4+ or CD8+ T cells sorted from blood, obtained in a trial of the OX40 agonist ivuxolimab. This TCR was sampled from an adult with an advanced solid tumor such as melanoma, head and neck, liver or kidney cancer. The nucleotide sequence reads as follows: TGTGCCAGCAGACGGTTAGGGAACTACGAGCAGTACTTC. The translation is CASRRLGNYEQYF. Where the CDR3 stops, the reference TRBV28 and TRBJ2-7 genes take over; the full variable domain is DVKVTQSSRYLVKRTGEKVFLECVQDMDHENMFWYRQDPGLGLRLIYFSYDVKMKEKGDIPEGYSVSREKKERFSLILESASTNQTSMYLCASRRLGNYEQYFGPGTRLTVT.